What follows are 11 T cell receptor beta chains derived from one specimen sequenced in a study of T cells in localized non-small cell lung cancer. Using immunoSEQ multiplex PCR, the repertoire was profiled, and TCRdb retains in-frame clones only, with some absent. The repertoire includes tens of thousands of clones, approximately 86% of them detected once, and about 7% sits in the top ten. The sample in question was peripheral blood, obtained before any cancer treatment. The receptors come from a male donor aged 60 or older with stage I lung adenocarcinoma.

This clone has a single count. The chain recombines TRBV5-5 with TRBJ1-5; no firm D call. Trimming left V 4 bases short and J 4 bases short, with 6 bases between. The germline gives CDR1 SGHKS, CDR2 YYEKEE (reference sequence). The CDR3 consists of 12 residues. The CDR3 loop reads CASSLNNQPQHF. The CDR3 DNA reads as TGTGCCAGCAGCCTGAATAATCAGCCCCAGCATTTT.

The CDR3 loop is CASSSQEGATNEKLFF. The CDR3 DNA follows: TGTGCCAGTAGTTCGCAGGAGGGGGCAACTAATGAAAAACTGTTTTTT. This chain links TRBV19 with TRBJ1-4, with D perhaps TRBD1 (6 bases). In germline, CDR1 is LNHDA, CDR2 SQIVND (reference sequence). The CDR3 covers 16 residues. The V end lost 5 bases, the J end lost 0 bases, and 13 bases lay between the germline ends.

The chain links TRBV7-9 to TRBJ2-7; D unresolved. CDR1 and CDR2 from the germline V gene are SEHNR and FQNEAQ (reference sequence). The CDR3 consists of 14 residues. Between the trimmed V and J ends, which lost 7 bases and 5 bases, there was a span of 18 bases. DNA of the CDR3: TGTGCCAGCACTCGGAGTCCCTCACTCCACGAGCAGTACTTC. Translating gives CASTRSPSLHEQYF.

The gene calls are TRBV5-1 and TRBJ2-3, with D perhaps given as TRBD1 or TRBD2 (6 bases each). Trimming shortened V by 7 bases and J by 2 bases, and 14 bases separated the two germline ends. The CDR3 is 14 residues long. Germline V gene data show CDR1 as SGHRS and CDR2 as YFSETQ. CDR3 nucleotides: TGCGCCAGCGGGGGGCAGGGGAACACAGATACGCAGTATTTT. Amino acids: CASGGQGNTDTQYF.

This chain joins TRBV10-3 and TRBJ2-7, with TRBD1 matching over 8 bases. With V trimmed by 5 bases and J by 1 base, 7 bases remained unmatched. The CDR3 runs to 15 residues. Germline loops: CDR1 ENHRY, CDR2 SYGVKD. CDR3 sequence: CAISPLGQGSYEQYF. For the CDR3, the DNA is TGTGCCATCAGTCCCCTCGGACAGGGTTCCTACGAGCAGTACTTC.

The J gene is TRBJ1-1, the V gene TRBV11-2; TRBD1 agrees at 9 bases. Germline values: CDR1 SGHAT, CDR2 FQNNGV. The CDR3 totals 17 residues. V lost 5 bases, J lost 1 base, and 11 bases stayed unmatched. CDR3 DNA sequence: TGTGCCAGCAGCCTACGTCCCGGGACAGGGACGAACACTGAAGCTTTCTTT. This sequence encodes CASSLRPGTGTNTEAFF.

V and J are TRBV28 and TRBJ1-2, with 7 bases aligning to TRBD1. The germline V gene has CDR1 MDHEN and CDR2 SYDVKM. This CDR3 region has 15 residues. Germline trimming cut 4 bases from V and 5 bases from J; bases unmatched to any gene: 10. CDR3 sequence: CASSSTDRFLYGYTF. The CDR3 DNA sequence: TGTGCCAGCAGTTCCACGGACAGGTTTCTATATGGCTACACCTTC.

V gene TRBV19 combines with J gene TRBJ2-1, with D hard to call. The CDR3 has 16 amino acids. The ends were cut back, 6 bases at V and 2 bases at J, with 17 bases in the middle. Germline-derived CDR1 and CDR2 are LNHDA and SQIVND (reference sequence). The DNA for the CDR3 is TGTGCCAGTAGACCCCGTTCCAGCGCCCCCTACAATGAGCAGTTCTTC. Translated, it gives CASRPRSSAPYNEQFF.

This clone occurred once. The rearrangement links TRBV9 to TRBJ2-5; 10 bases map to TRBD1. CDR3 length: 16 amino acids. V gave up 3 bases and J gave up 2 bases; unmatched junction bases: 7. Germline CDR1 and CDR2: SGDLS and YYNGEE. The CDR3 DNA is TGTGCCAGCAGCGGAGGACAGGGGGGTAGGCAAGAGACCCAGTACTTC. Its protein is CASSGGQGGRQETQYF.

V usage is TRBV6-5 and J usage is TRBJ1-6; D unresolved. V shed 0 bases and J shed 7 bases, with 7 bases lying between them. The CDR3 runs to 14 residues. Germline loops: CDR1 MNHEY, CDR2 SVGAGI. CDR3 residues: CASSYSPGNSPLHF. CDR3 DNA: TGTGCCAGCAGTTACTCTCCGGGGAATTCACCCCTCCACTTT.

The CDR3 coding sequence is TGCGCCAGCAGTGACTCCGCGGAGAGATGGAACACTGAAGCTTTCTTT. The encoded protein is CASSDSAERWNTEAFF. This rearrangement joins TRBV10-2 to TRBJ1-1; D is uncertain. V dropped 3 bases and J dropped 1 base, with 15 bases sitting between them. CDR1 and CDR2 from the germline V gene are WSHSY and SAAADI. This CDR3 has 16 amino acids.